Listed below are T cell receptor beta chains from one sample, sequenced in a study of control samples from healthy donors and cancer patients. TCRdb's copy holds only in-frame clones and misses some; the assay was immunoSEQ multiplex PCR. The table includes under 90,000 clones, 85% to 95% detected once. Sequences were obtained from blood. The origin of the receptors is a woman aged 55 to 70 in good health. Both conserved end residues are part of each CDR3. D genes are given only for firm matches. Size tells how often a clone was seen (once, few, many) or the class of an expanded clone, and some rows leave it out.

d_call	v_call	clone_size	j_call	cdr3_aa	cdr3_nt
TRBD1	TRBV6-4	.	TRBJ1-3	CASSDLLGGPGNTIYF	TGTGCCAGCAGTGACTTGTTAGGGGGCCCTGGAAACACCATATATTTT
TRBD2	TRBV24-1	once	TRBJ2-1	CATSDPHGTSGRGEQFF	TGTGCCACCAGTGATCCTCACGGGACTAGCGGCCGAGGTGAGCAGTTCTTC
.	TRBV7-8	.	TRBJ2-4	CASSLAGGETKNIQYF	TGTGCCAGCAGCTTAGCCGGGGGCGAAACCAAAAACATTCAGTACTTC
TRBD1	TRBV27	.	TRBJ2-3	CASSFVGQGADTQYF	TGTGCCAGCAGTTTTGTGGGACAGGGCGCAGATACGCAGTATTTT
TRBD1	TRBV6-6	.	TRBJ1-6	CASSSHDRDNSPLHF	TGTGCCAGCAGTTCCCACGACAGGGATAATTCACCCCTCCACTTT
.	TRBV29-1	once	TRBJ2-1	CSARVRSYNEQFF	TGCAGCGCCCGGGTTCGCTCCTACAATGAGCAGTTCTTC
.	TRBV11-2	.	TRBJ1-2	CASSQPPAGDGYTF	TGTGCCAGCAGCCAGCCCCCCGCAGGGGATGGCTACACCTTC
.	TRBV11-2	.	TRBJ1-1	CASSFSGLTEAFF	TGTGCCAGCAGCTTTAGCGGGTTGACTGAAGCTTTCTTT
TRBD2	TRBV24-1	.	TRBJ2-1	CATSDNLAGHLNEQFF	TGTGCCACCAGTGATAACCTAGCGGGCCATTTAAATGAGCAGTTCTTC
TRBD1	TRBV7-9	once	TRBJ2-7	CASSSRDRGSSYEQYF	TGTGCCAGCAGCTCCCGGGACAGGGGTAGCTCCTACGAGCAGTACTTC
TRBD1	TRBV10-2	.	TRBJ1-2	CASRGTGHRGGYTF	TGCGCCAGCAGGGGGACAGGGCATCGAGGTGGCTACACCTTC
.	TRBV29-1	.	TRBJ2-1	CSVEGLAFNEQFF	TGCAGCGTTGAAGGCCTAGCGTTCAATGAGCAGTTCTTC
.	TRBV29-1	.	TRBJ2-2	CSVGGPANTGELFF	TGCAGCGTTGGGGGGCCGGCGAACACCGGGGAGCTGTTTTTT
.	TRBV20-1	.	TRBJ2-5	CAPGLQETQYF	TGCGCCCCGGGACTCCAAGAGACCCAGTACTTC
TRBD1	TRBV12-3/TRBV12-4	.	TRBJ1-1	CASIPGGTEAFF	TGTGCCAGTATCCCAGGGGGGACTGAAGCTTTCTTT
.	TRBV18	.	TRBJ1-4	CASSLQGPSNEKLFF	TGTGCCAGCTCGTTACAGGGACCCTCTAATGAAAAACTGTTTTTT
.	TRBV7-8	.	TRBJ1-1	CASSLSMGREAFF	TGTGCCAGCAGCTTAAGTATGGGGAGGGAAGCTTTCTTT
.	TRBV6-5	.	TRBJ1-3	CASSSSSYGGNTIYF	TGTGCCAGCAGTTCGTCCTCCTACGGAGGAAACACCATATATTTT
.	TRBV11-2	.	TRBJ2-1	CASIDKGSHEQFF	TGTGCCAGCATCGACAAGGGGTCCCATGAGCAGTTCTTC
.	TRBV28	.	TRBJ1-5	CASSFSVSNQPQHF	TGTGCCAGCAGTTTTAGTGTCAGCAATCAGCCCCAGCATTTT
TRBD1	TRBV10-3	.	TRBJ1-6	CAISEGQGALSPLHF	TGTGCCATCAGTGAGGGTCAGGGGGCGCTTTCACCCCTCCACTTT
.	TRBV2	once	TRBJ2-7	CASSNTGLRSYEQYF	TGTGCCAGCAGTAATACAGGGCTTAGGTCCTACGAGCAGTACTTC
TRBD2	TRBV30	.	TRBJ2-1	CAWTPSGRMDEQFF	TGTGCCTGGACCCCTAGCGGGAGGATGGATGAGCAGTTCTTC
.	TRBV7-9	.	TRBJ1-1	CASSFGAEAFF	TGTGCCAGCAGCTTTGGGGCTGAAGCTTTCTTT
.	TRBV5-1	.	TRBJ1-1	CASTPAGQVNTEAFF	TGCGCCAGCACCCCCGCGGGACAAGTGAACACTGAAGCTTTCTTT
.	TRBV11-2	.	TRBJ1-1	CASRTGLWNTEAFF	TGTGCCAGCAGAACCGGACTTTGGAACACTGAAGCTTTCTTT
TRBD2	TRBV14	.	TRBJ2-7	CASSQVGGTSRTEQYF	TGTGCCAGCAGCCAAGTGGGGGGGACTAGCAGGACCGAGCAGTACTTC
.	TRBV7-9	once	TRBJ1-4	CASSLQGFGEKLFF	TGTGCCAGCAGCTTACAGGGGTTTGGAGAAAAACTGTTTTTT
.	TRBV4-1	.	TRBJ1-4	CASSRTKNEKLFF	TGCGCCAGCAGCAGGACTAAGAATGAAAAACTGTTTTTT
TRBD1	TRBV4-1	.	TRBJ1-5	CASSPGQGASNQPQHF	TGCGCCAGCAGCCCAGGACAGGGGGCAAGCAATCAGCCCCAGCATTTT
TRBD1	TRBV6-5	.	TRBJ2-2	CASSYTRGLGELFF	TGTGCCAGCAGTTACACCAGGGGGCTCGGGGAGCTGTTTTTT
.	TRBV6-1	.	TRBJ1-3	CASSGQFTDIYF	TGTGCCAGCAGTGGACAGTTTACCGACATATATTTT
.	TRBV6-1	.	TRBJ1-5	CASSETASSNQPQHF	TGTGCCAGCAGTGAAACCGCGTCCAGCAATCAGCCCCAGCATTTT
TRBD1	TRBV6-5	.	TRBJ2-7	CASGRDRGYEQYF	TGTGCCAGCGGCCGGGACAGGGGTTACGAGCAGTACTTC
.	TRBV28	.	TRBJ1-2	CASSLDRANYGYTF	TGTGCCAGCAGTTTAGACAGAGCGAACTATGGCTACACCTTC
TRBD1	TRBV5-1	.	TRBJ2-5	CASSRWDSEQETQYF	TGCGCCAGCAGCCGATGGGACAGTGAACAAGAGACCCAGTACTTC
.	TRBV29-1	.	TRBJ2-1	CSVARSDYNEQFF	TGCAGCGTAGCCAGGTCGGACTACAATGAGCAGTTCTTC
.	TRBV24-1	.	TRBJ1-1	CATRGSKGYSMNTEAFF	TGTGCCACCAGAGGCTCTAAGGGATACTCGATGAACACTGAAGCTTTCTTT
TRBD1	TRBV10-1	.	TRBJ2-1	CASRDRGGLRTYNEQFF	TGCGCCAGCAGGGACAGGGGGGGGTTAAGAACGTACAATGAGCAGTTCTTC
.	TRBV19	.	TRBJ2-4	CASSATITKNIQYF	TGTGCCAGTAGTGCGACTATTACCAAAAACATTCAGTACTTC
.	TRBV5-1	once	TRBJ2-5	CASSLEVEETQYF	TGCGCCAGCAGCTTGGAGGTGGAAGAGACCCAGTACTTC
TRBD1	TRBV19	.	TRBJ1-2	CASSPGTGSAYGYTF	TGTGCCAGTAGCCCAGGGACAGGGAGCGCCTATGGCTACACCTTC
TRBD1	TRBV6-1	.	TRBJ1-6	CASRETGGVFPSYNSPLHF	TGTGCCAGCAGGGAAACAGGGGGGGTTTTTCCCTCCTATAATTCACCCCTCCACTTT
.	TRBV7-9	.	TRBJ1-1	CASSPTVNTEAFF	TGTGCCAGCAGCCCTACAGTGAACACTGAAGCTTTCTTT
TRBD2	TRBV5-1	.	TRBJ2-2	CASSLTGLAGGDTGELFF	TGCGCCAGCAGCCTAACGGGACTAGCGGGAGGAGACACCGGGGAGCTGTTTTTT
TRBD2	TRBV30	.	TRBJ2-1	CAWSELAGGYNEQFF	TGTGCCTGGAGTGAACTAGCGGGAGGGTACAATGAGCAGTTCTTC
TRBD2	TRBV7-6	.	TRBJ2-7	CASSPMGTRASEQYF	TGTGCCAGCAGCCCGATGGGGACTAGGGCGTCCGAGCAGTACTTC